The 20 T cell receptor beta chains given below trace back to one sample, sequenced in a study of PD-1 and CTLA-4 blockade in melanoma. The table came from immunoSEQ multiplex PCR; TCRdb's copy has only in-frame clones and leaves some out. The table records approximately 33,000 clones, 80% to 95% of them present only once. Sequenced here: CD8+ T cells from peripheral blood, sampled from a patient given anti-PD-1 treatment. Source of these receptors: a human donor with melanoma.

The CDR3 region has the DNA TGTGCCAGCAGTGAAGCGCTGGGGGGACTAGCGGGGGTAACAGATACGCAGTATTTT. This gives the protein CASSEALGGLAGVTDTQYF. This chain joins TRBV2 and TRBJ2-3, with 14 bases matching TRBD2. Germline V lookup: CDR1 SNHLY, CDR2 FYNNEI. This CDR3 spans 19 amino acids. J gave up 3 bases and V 0 bases, and 8 bases lay outside the gene matches.

This chain links TRBV14 with TRBJ2-7, with D uncertain. CDR1 is SGHDN, CDR2 FVKESK, per germline. V was pared by 1 base and J by 10 bases, with 20 bases between. The length of the CDR3 is 15 residues. For the CDR3, the DNA is TGTGCCAGCAGCCAAGTAGGTGGGCCGGGCTCCTCCCAGTACTTC. Protein product: CASSQVGGPGSSQYF.

CDR3 nucleotide sequence: TGTGCCAGCAGTTTATCGGGCAGGGCCTACGAGCAGTACTTC. Protein product: CASSLSGRAYEQYF. The gene calls are TRBV27 and TRBJ2-7, with D perhaps matching TRBD1 (5 bases). V was trimmed by 0 bases and J by 2 bases, leaving 8 bases between them. In germline, CDR1 is MNHEY, CDR2 SMNVEV (reference sequence). The CDR3 extends over 14 amino acids.

This clone was recorded only once. The chain links TRBV6-6 to TRBJ2-1, with D unclear. V was cut by 6 bases and J by 7 bases, with 13 bases left in between. The length of the CDR3 is 13 residues. Germline CDR1 is MNHNY and CDR2 is SVGAGI (reference sequence). CDR3 coding DNA: TGTGCCAGCAGCCACGGCCTTCCAAATGAGCAGTTCTTC. Translation: CASSHGLPNEQFF.

The chain recombines TRBV29-1 with TRBJ2-5; the match to TRBD1 covers 7 bases. The trim removed 5 bases at V and 2 bases at J, leaving 8 bases unmatched. The germline CDR1 and CDR2 sequences are SQVTM and ANQGSEA. This CDR3 spans 14 amino acids. The CDR3 protein is CSVSRDSPQETQYF. The CDR3 DNA is TGCAGCGTTTCGAGGGACAGCCCTCAAGAGACCCAGTACTTC.

The chain is built from TRBV9 and TRBJ2-5; maybe TRBD2 (6 bases). This CDR3 region has 18 residues. V was trimmed by 0 bases and J by 5 bases, leaving 23 bases between them. Per the germline V gene, CDR1 is SGDLS and CDR2 is YYNGEE. The CDR3, as DNA: TGTGCCAGCAGCGTAGAAGGACGCGGAACGGGAGCCCCTGAGACCCAGTACTTC. Its translation is CASSVEGRGTGAPETQYF.

The V call is TRBV30, the J call TRBJ1-1, with TRBD1 matching 11 bases. CDR1 is GTSNPN, CDR2 SVGIG, per germline (reference sequence). CDR3 length: 13 residues. V was pared by 4 bases and J by 5 bases, with 3 bases of the junction left unmatched. The DNA of the CDR3 is TGTGCCTGGACCGGGACAGGGGGAACTGAAGCTTTCTTT. Translation: CAWTGTGGTEAFF.

The CDR3 DNA follows: TGTGCCAGCAATTCGGGACAGGGGGGCTCGGGGGCCCTCCACTTT. Translation: CASNSGQGGSGALHF. The chain carries TRBV6-5 and TRBJ1-6, with TRBD1 matching over 11 bases. The CDR3 is made up of 15 amino acids. The V and J ends lost 7 bases and 14 bases, in that order; junction bases with no gene match: 13. The germline V gene encodes CDR1 MNHEY and CDR2 SVGAGI.

This chain connects TRBV19 to TRBJ1-6; TRBD1 aligns across 8 bases. CDR3 length: 14 residues. With 10 bases clipped from V and 3 bases from J, the junction kept 5 bases outside the gene matches. The germline CDR1 and CDR2 sequences are LNHDA and SQIVND (reference sequence). As DNA, the CDR3 is TGTGCCACCTGGACAGGGCTCTATAATTCACCCCTCCACTTT. Its protein is CATWTGLYNSPLHF.

The V and J genes are TRBV2 and TRBJ2-1; no clear D gene. Trimming removed 8 bases at V and 7 bases at J, with 9 bases between. The germline gives CDR1 SNHLY, CDR2 FYNNEI. CDR3 length: 11 amino acids. This CDR3 is CASHVRNEQFF. The CDR3 DNA reads TGTGCCAGCCATGTTAGGAATGAGCAGTTCTTC.

The CDR3 DNA is TGTGCCAGCAGCTTAGCTAGCGGGGTTTCCTACAATGAGCAGTTCTTC. It encodes CASSLASGVSYNEQFF. J is TRBJ2-1 and V is TRBV7-9; 8 nucleotides align to TRBD2. CDR3 length: 16 amino acids. CDR1 and CDR2 from the germline V gene are SEHNR and FQNEAQ (reference sequence). Trimming removed 0 bases from V and 1 base from J; junction bases left unmatched: 2.

This sequence joins TRBV19 and TRBJ2-7, with a possible D match to TRBD1 (5 bases). CDR3 length equals 15 residues. The V end lost 1 base, the J end lost 2 bases, and 12 bases lay between the germline ends. The germline V gene encodes CDR1 LNHDA and CDR2 SQIVND (reference sequence). CDR3 loop: CASSIAPDKAYEQYF. CDR3 DNA sequence: TGTGCCAGTAGTATAGCCCCGGACAAGGCCTACGAGCAGTACTTC.

The CDR3 nucleotides read TGTGCCAGCAGCCCAAGACAGGGTAGCTATGGCTACACCTTC. Its protein is CASSPRQGSYGYTF. The chain joins TRBV27 to TRBJ1-2; 7 nucleotides line up with TRBD1. Germline CDR1 reads MNHEY; CDR2 reads SMNVEV (reference sequence). This CDR3 spans 14 amino acids. Germline trimming cut 6 bases from V and 4 bases from J; bases unmatched to any gene: 8.

This CDR3 is CASSFPNTEAFF. The CDR3 DNA is TGTGCCAGCAGCTTCCCTAACACTGAAGCTTTCTTT. The chain uses TRBV7-9 and TRBJ1-1; D unresolved. The CDR3 consists of 12 residues. Trimming took 3 bases from V and 2 from J, leaving 4 bases between them. Per germline, CDR1 SEHNR and CDR2 FQNEAQ (reference sequence).

Here the CDR3 DNA reads TGTGCCAGTAGAGGACTAGCGGGAGGGCTCAGCACAGATACGCAGTATTTT. It is translated as CASRGLAGGLSTDTQYF. J is TRBJ2-3 and V is TRBV19, with 15 bases lining up with TRBD2. J gave up 0 bases and V 6 bases, and 4 bases lay outside the gene matches. The CDR3 length is 17 residues. Germline CDR1 reads LNHDA; CDR2 reads SQIVND (reference sequence).

The gene calls are TRBV11-2 and TRBJ1-2; 7 positions match TRBD1. The V segment lost 4 bases and the J segment 8 bases; nucleotides outside the gene matches: 10. CDR3 length: 14 residues. Per the germline V gene, CDR1 is SGHAT and CDR2 is FQNNGV. CDR3: CASSSTIDRDGYTF. The CDR3 DNA is TGTGCCAGCAGCTCCACCATTGACAGGGACGGCTACACCTTC.

The chain links TRBV19 to TRBJ1-4; unclear D gene. Germline V lookup: CDR1 LNHDA, CDR2 SQIVND (reference sequence). V lost 5 bases and J 8 bases, leaving 12 bases between the germline ends. The length of the CDR3 is 13 residues. The CDR3 DNA is TGTGCCAGTAGTCCCCTCATGCTCGAAAAACTGTTTTTT. This encodes CASSPLMLEKLFF.

The rearrangement joins TRBV19 to TRBJ1-1, with D perhaps matching TRBD1 (6 bases). Germline CDR1 reads LNHDA; CDR2 reads SQIVND (reference sequence). The CDR3 spans 14 residues. Trimming pared 7 bases from V and 0 bases from J, leaving 12 bases between. Here the CDR3 reads CASNTGGLNTEAFF. The CDR3 DNA is TGTGCCAGTAATACCGGGGGCTTGAACACTGAAGCTTTCTTT.

The chain links TRBV27 to TRBJ1-5; D uncertain. Looked up from germline, CDR1 is MNHEY and CDR2 is SMNVEV (reference sequence). This CDR3 is 13 amino acids long. Trimming removed 2 bases at V and 2 bases at J, with 4 bases between. CDR3 protein: CASSLRGNQPQHF. The CDR3 nucleotides read TGTGCCAGCAGTTTAAGGGGCAATCAGCCCCAGCATTTT.

In the case of this clone: The junction departs from the called germline gene at one end, perhaps through a read error. The chain combines TRBV6-1 with TRBJ1-2, with a possible D match to TRBD1 (5 bases). Germline CDR1 and CDR2: MNHNS and SASEGT. CDR3 size: 14 residues. CDR3: CASTEAQGNYGYTF. Written as DNA, the CDR3 is TGTGCCAGCACTGAAGCGCAGGGTAACTATGGCTACACCTTC.